These 20 T cell receptor beta chains share one sample of origin, sequenced in a study of cytomegalovirus exposure and HLA in healthy donors. Primers: 60 Vbeta forward and 13 Jbeta reverse. This table comes from immunoSEQ multiplex PCR, and its TCRdb copy is limited to in-frame clones, with some not included. The sample shows some 150,000 clones, about two thirds of them seen only once. The material sequenced was PBMCs. These receptors were collected from a woman between 25 and 40 years old in good health and CMV-seronegative.

The chain joins TRBV5-1 to TRBJ2-7; 8 bases fit TRBD1. The junction had 7 bases not matched to a gene; V was cut back by 4 bases and J by 4 bases. Per the germline V gene, CDR1 is SGHRS and CDR2 is YFSETQ. The length of the CDR3 is 14 residues. The CDR3 nucleotides read TGCGCCAGCAGCATAGGGACAGGACTTTACGAGCAGTACTTC. Translating gives CASSIGTGLYEQYF. Complete variable domain (other parts from reference TRBV5-1 and TRBJ2-7): KAGVTQTPRYLIKTRGQQVTLSCSPISGHRSVSWYQQTPGQGLQFLFEYFSETQRNKGNFPGRFSGRQFSNSRSEMNVSTLELGDSALYLCASSIGTGLYEQYFGPGTRLTVT.

This clone was observed a handful of times. V and J are TRBV7-2 and TRBJ2-5; TRBD2 matches 7 bases. The CDR3 contains 14 residues. Germline V gene data show CDR1 as SGHTA and CDR2 as FQGNSA. The V and J ends lost 2 bases and 5 bases, in that order; junction bases with no gene match: 5. CDR3 in DNA: TGTGCCAGCAGCTTAAGACTAGCTTCCGAGACCCAGTACTTC. Its translation: CASSLRLASETQYF. The whole variable domain, remainder taken from reference TRBV7-2 and TRBJ2-5, is GAGVSQSPSNKVTEKGKDVELRCDPISGHTALYWYRQSLGQGLEFLIYFQGNSAPDKSGLPSDRFSAERTGGSVSTLTIQRTQQEDSAVYLCASSLRLASETQYFGPGTRLLVL.

The V and J genes are TRBV29-1 and TRBJ2-5; maybe TRBD1 (5 bases). Per germline, CDR1 SQVTM and CDR2 ANQGSEA. V lost 6 bases and J lost 2, with 10 bases in between. There are 12 residues in the CDR3. The CDR3 DNA is TGCAGCGTATCCAGGGTGCAAGAGACCCAGTACTTC. It translates to CSVSRVQETQYF.

The chain uses TRBV28 and TRBJ2-6; D is uncertain. Germline-derived CDR1 and CDR2 are MDHEN and SYDVKM. V was clipped by 2 bases and J by 0 bases, with 8 bases between them. The CDR3 extends over 16 amino acids. The CDR3, as DNA: TGTGCCAGCAGTTTAGGCGGCTACTCTGGGGCCAACGTCCTGACTTTC. Its translation: CASSLGGYSGANVLTF. Full variable domain (missing parts from reference TRBV28 and TRBJ2-6): DVKVTQSSRYLVKRTGEKVFLECVQDMDHENMFWYRQDPGLGLRLIYFSYDVKMKEKGDIPEGYSVSREKKERFSLILESASTNQTSMYLCASSLGGYSGANVLTFGAGSRLTVL.

This chain uses TRBV19 with TRBJ2-1; 15 bases line up with TRBD2. Germline V gives CDR1 LNHDA, CDR2 SQIVND (reference sequence). The J segment lost 9 bases and the V segment lost 2 bases, leaving 5 bases of the junction unmatched. This CDR3 comprises 16 residues. CDR3 in amino acids: CASSIRTSGGESEQFF. The CDR3 DNA sequence: TGTGCCAGTAGTATAAGGACTAGCGGGGGGGAGAGTGAGCAGTTCTTC. Based on the CDR3 plus reference TRBV19 and TRBJ2-1, the full variable domain is DGGITQSPKYLFRKEGQNVTLSCEQNLNHDAMYWYRQDPGQGLRLIYYSQIVNDFQKGDIAEGYSVSREKKESFPLTVTSAQKNPTAFYLCASSIRTSGGESEQFFGPGTRLTVL.

This clone was counted between two and nine times. The V call is TRBV5-1, the J call TRBJ2-1; TRBD2 might be the D (5 bases). The ends were cut back, 1 base at V and 5 bases at J, with 10 bases in the middle. CDR1 is SGHRS and CDR2 is YFSETQ in the germline V gene. The length of the CDR3 is 14 residues. CDR3 residues: CASSLNSADNEQFF. The CDR3 coding sequence is TGCGCCAGCAGCTTGAATAGCGCCGACAATGAGCAGTTCTTC.

This clone came up a few times. V is TRBV10-3 and J is TRBJ1-1; perhaps TRBD1 as D (5 bases). V lost 0 bases and J 3 bases, leaving 8 bases between the germline ends. CDR3 size: 14 residues. Germline CDR1 reads ENHRY; CDR2 reads SYGVKD. In DNA, the CDR3 is TGTGCCATCAGTGAGTCGGAGGGGTACACTGAAGCTTTCTTT. Amino acids: CAISESEGYTEAFF.

V gene TRBV5-1 combines with J gene TRBJ2-7; 7 bases agree with TRBD1. Germline V CDR1 and CDR2: SGHRS, YFSETQ. V trimming: 0 bases; J trimming: 7 bases; junction bases outside the gene matches: 7. CDR3 length equals 14 residues. The CDR3 loop is CASSLEDRSQEQYF. CDR3 bases: TGCGCCAGCAGCTTGGAGGACAGGTCTCAAGAGCAGTACTTC. The full variable domain, in which reference TRBV5-1 and TRBJ2-7 provide the parts outside the CDR3, is KAGVTQTPRYLIKTRGQQVTLSCSPISGHRSVSWYQQTPGQGLQFLFEYFSETQRNKGNFPGRFSGRQFSNSRSEMNVSTLELGDSALYLCASSLEDRSQEQYFGPGTRLTVT.

The chain uses TRBV18 and TRBJ1-4; maybe TRBD1 (6 bases). The CDR3 sequence is 14 residues long. Trimming cost V 4 bases and J 7 bases, with 13 bases left between them. Germline CDR1 and CDR2: KGHSH and LQKENI. Here the CDR3 reads CASSLGLQGEKLFF. DNA of the CDR3: TGTGCCAGCTCACTAGGATTACAGGGTGAAAAACTGTTTTTT.

The CDR3 DNA is TGTGCCAGCAGTTTAGGGGGCAGGATTAACACCGGGGAGCTGTTTTTT. Its translation: CASSLGGRINTGELFF. The chain is built from TRBV28 and TRBJ2-2; D might be TRBD1 (6 bases). The CDR3 length is 16 residues. Trimming removed 2 bases from V and 2 bases from J, with 12 bases in between. From germline, CDR1 is MDHEN and CDR2 SYDVKM.

The rearrangement links TRBV27 to TRBJ1-5, with D hard to call. The CDR3 loop spans 17 amino acids. V was clipped by 0 bases and J by 7 bases, with 19 bases between them. The V gene's germline CDR1 is MNHEY and CDR2 SMNVEV (reference sequence). The CDR3 nucleotides read TGTGCCAGCAGTTTATCGATCACAACCCAGTTTCACCAGCCCCAGCATTTT. Translated, it gives CASSLSITTQFHQPQHF.

J is TRBJ1-5 and V is TRBV11-3; 7 nucleotides match TRBD1. Per the germline V gene, CDR1 is SGHNT and CDR2 is YENEEA. V was clipped by 4 bases and J by 3 bases; unmatched bases: 6. This CDR3 has 15 amino acids. The CDR3 sequence is CASSSLGQDNQPQHF. The DNA of the CDR3 is TGTGCCAGCAGCTCCCTCGGACAGGACAATCAGCCCCAGCATTTT.

The sample holds one count of this clone. The CDR3 DNA sequence: TGTGCCAGCAGGTTCCAGGGGGTAGGAGAGACCCAGTACTTC. This gives the protein CASRFQGVGETQYF. The chain employs TRBV28 and TRBJ2-5; 7 bases match TRBD1. Germline trimming cut 6 bases from V and 4 bases from J; bases unmatched to any gene: 8. The germline V gene has CDR1 MDHEN and CDR2 SYDVKM. The CDR3 loop spans 14 amino acids.

The V and J genes are TRBV7-2 and TRBJ2-3, with 7 bases matching TRBD2. V trimming: 3 bases; J trimming: 3 bases; junction bases outside the gene matches: 6. The CDR3 consists of 15 residues. Germline CDR1 reads SGHTA; CDR2 reads FQGNSA. The CDR3, as DNA: TGTGCCAGCAGCTTCGGACGGGGAGGGACAGATACGCAGTATTTT. Residues: CASSFGRGGTDTQYF.

In this sample, this clone turned up a few times. The rearrangement joins TRBV29-1 to TRBJ2-1, with 10 bases aligning to TRBD2. Trimming at V came to 5 bases and at J to 9 bases, leaving 13 bases not matched to a gene. The germline gives CDR1 SQVTM, CDR2 ANQGSEA. The CDR3 runs to 15 residues. In nucleotides, the CDR3 is TGCAGCGTTCTGCGGGCGAGCGGGAGGGCTGGTGAGCAGTTCTTC. The encoded protein is CSVLRASGRAGEQFF.

The chain is built from TRBV5-1 and TRBJ2-7; perhaps TRBD1 as D (5 bases). Germline CDR1 and CDR2: SGHRS and YFSETQ. The ends were cut back, 2 bases at V and 1 base at J, with 10 bases in the middle. The CDR3 spans 14 residues. Here the CDR3 DNA reads TGCGCCAGCAGCTTTCTACAGGAGTCCTACGAGCAGTACTTC. Translating gives CASSFLQESYEQYF.

The chain employs TRBV5-1 and TRBJ1-6, with TRBD1 identical over 7 bases. Unmatched junction bases numbered 2, after V lost 2 bases and J lost 6 bases. Germline V gene lookup returns CDR1 SGHRS and CDR2 YFSETQ. CDR3 length: 14 amino acids. CDR3 nucleotide sequence: TGCGCCAGCAGCTTATGGGACAGTAATTCACCCCTCCACTTT. Its translation is CASSLWDSNSPLHF.

This clone has more than one count but fewer than ten. DNA for the CDR3: TGTGCCAGCAGCTTAGAGCGCCAGACCCAGTACTTC. Protein sequence: CASSLERQTQYF. J is TRBJ2-5 and V is TRBV11-1; D unclear. The CDR3 is made up of 12 amino acids. The germline V and J ends were trimmed by 1 base and 6 bases, with 6 bases remaining between them. Germline CDR1 reads SGHAT; CDR2 reads FQDESV (reference sequence).

V usage is TRBV9 and J usage is TRBJ1-1; 7 positions match TRBD1. With V trimmed by 3 bases and J by 3 bases, 5 bases remained unmatched. This CDR3 is 14 amino acids long. Germline-derived CDR1 and CDR2 are SGDLS and YYNGEE. DNA for the CDR3: TGTGCCAGCAGCGGGGGACAGTGGTACACTGAAGCTTTCTTT. As protein: CASSGGQWYTEAFF.

DNA for the CDR3: TGTGCCAGCAGCTTGGTTTCGAGCACTGAAGCTTTCTTT. Translation gives CASSLVSSTEAFF. The gene calls are TRBV5-6 and TRBJ1-1; D not resolved. The germline gives CDR1 SGHDT, CDR2 YYEEEE. The V end was cut by 0 bases, the J end by 4 bases, with 7 bases between. The CDR3 extends over 13 amino acids.